Following are 30 T cell receptor beta chains from one sample sequenced in a study of T cells in women clearing cervical HPV infection. Profiled with immunoSEQ multiplex PCR; TCRdb holds only in-frame clones, not every one. This table holds under 50,000 clones. The sequencing input was blood buffy coat. The receptors come from a woman aged 18 to 75 with a cervical HPV16 infection that either progressed to CIN3+ or cleared (not recorded which).

Details on this clone: The read stops 3 residues short of the end of the CDR3; the missing end is completed from the germline J gene. The gene calls are TRBV7-9 and TRBJ2-2; D is undetermined. Germline V gene lookup returns CDR1 SEHNR and CDR2 FQNEAQ (reference sequence). The CDR3 length is 13 residues. The CDR3 protein is CASSFTSGEKLFF. The CDR3 bases that were read are TGTGCCAGCAGCTTTACCTCGGGTGAAAAG.

Note on this clone: With the read ending 3 residues before the CDR3 end, the germline J gene is used to fill in that end. The rearrangement uses TRBV6-9 and TRBJ2-1; 14 positions agree with TRBD2. This CDR3 contains 21 residues. Trimming at V came to 2 bases and at J to 5 bases, leaving 17 bases not matched to a gene. Per the germline V gene, CDR1 is MNHGY and CDR2 is SVAAGI. Incomplete CDR3 DNA: TGTGCCAGCAGTTATCGGCTCAGATGGGCCGGGACTAGCGGGAGTAACAATGAG. Encoded protein: CASSYRLRWAGTSGSNNE. The complete CDR3 sequence is CASSYRLRWAGTSGSNNEQFF.

As to this clone: The DNA ends 3 residues before the CDR3 does, and the rest of the CDR3 is filled in from the germline J gene. The rearrangement uses TRBV6-1 and TRBJ1-1, with D unresolved. CDR1 is MNHNS and CDR2 is SASEGT in the germline V gene. This CDR3 is 12 amino acids long. The DNA read from the CDR3 is TGTGCCAGCAGTGAAGGTACAGAAAGG. This gives the protein CASSEGTER. In full, the CDR3 is CASSEGTERAFF.

A remark on this clone: The read ends 3 residues shy of where the CDR3 ends; the end is completed using the germline J gene. The rearrangement links TRBV29-1 to TRBJ1-2; D ambiguous. V gave up 3 bases and J gave up 6 bases, with 14 bases separating them. The CDR3 spans 13 residues. Germline V gives CDR1 SQVTM, CDR2 ANQGSEA. CDR3 bases read: TGCAGCGTTGAGCGGGGAGGGATAAATGGC. Protein product: CSVERGGING. Given in full, the CDR3 is CSVERGGINGYTF. Full variable domain (outside the CDR3, taken from reference TRBV29-1 and TRBJ1-2): SAVISQKPSRDICQRGTSLTIQCQVDSQVTMMFWYRQQPGQSLTLIATANQGSEATYESGFVIDKFPISRPNLTFSTLTVSNMSPEDSSIYLCSVERGGINGYTFGSGTRLTVV.

As regards this clone: The read falls 3 residues short of the CDR3 end, and the missing part is taken from the germline J gene. The rearrangement links TRBV3-1 (or the pseudogene TRBV3-2) to TRBJ2-5; 7 bases are shared with TRBD1. V was clipped by 3 bases and J by 7 bases; unmatched bases: 5. CDR3 size: 13 residues. The germline CDR1 and CDR2 sequences are LGHDT and YNNKEL (reference sequence). The sequenced part of the CDR3 DNA is TGTGCCAGCAGCCAGGCCAGGGGGAGGACC. This codes for CASSQARGRT. The complete CDR3 reads CASSQARGRTQYF.

Worth noting for this clone: Coverage ceases 3 residues before the CDR3 finishes, and the germline J gene fills in the end. The chain has TRBV2 and TRBJ2-7; TRBD1 matches 8 bases. CDR1 is SNHLY, CDR2 FYNNEI, per germline. V was clipped by 4 bases and J by 3 bases; unmatched bases: 8. This CDR3 has 15 residues. CDR3: CASSVDRGINYEQYF. CDR3 DNA (partial): TGTGCCAGCAGTGTTGACAGGGGAATTAACTACGAG.

In the case of this clone: The sequenced fragment ends 3 residues before the CDR3 boundary, so the rest is inferred from the germline J gene. The J gene is TRBJ1-5, the V gene TRBV18; TRBD1 matches 7 bases. The CDR3 length is 14 residues. CDR1 is KGHSH and CDR2 is LQKENI in the germline V gene. After removal of 2 bases from V and 6 bases from J, the junction contained 4 bases not matched to a gene. The CDR3 reads CASSPGQEVQPQHF. The covered CDR3 bases are TGTGCCAGCTCACCAGGACAGGAGGTTCAGCCC.

This clone ranks as medium-sized (0.01 to 0.1%) in terms of frequency. The read ends 3 residues shy of where the CDR3 ends; the end is completed using the germline J gene. The chain carries TRBV10-3 and TRBJ2-5, with 10 nucleotides matching TRBD2. CDR1 ENHRY and CDR2 SYGVKD come from the germline V gene. Germline trimming cut 6 bases from V and 1 base from J; bases unmatched to any gene: 5. CDR3 length: 15 residues. The CDR3 bases that were read are TGTGCCATCAGAAGCGGGGGGGGCCCCCAAGAGACC. Its protein is CAIRSGGGPQET. The CDR3 in full is CAIRSGGGPQETQYF.

In regard to this clone: The missing CDR3 end, 3 residues past where the read stops, is filled in from the germline J gene. The V gene is TRBV24-1, the J gene TRBJ2-2; the D is unclear. The CDR3 sequence is 15 residues long. V lost 4 bases, J lost 5 bases, and 13 bases lay in between. Germline CDR1 is KGHDR and CDR2 is SFDVKD. The sequenced part of the CDR3 DNA is TGTGCCACCAGTGACGGCGGATTGGTAACCGGGGAG. This sequence encodes CATSDGGLVTGE. The CDR3 reads in full as CATSDGGLVTGELFF.

As for this clone: The read terminates 3 residues ahead of where the CDR3 ends, so the germline J gene completes it. The J gene is TRBJ2-7, the V gene TRBV5-1; 9 nucleotides line up with TRBD1. The CDR3 length is 16 residues. J was trimmed by 5 bases and V by 3 bases; bases with no gene match: 12. Germline CDR1 is SGHRS and CDR2 is YFSETQ. The CDR3 here is CASSWRPGQGNHEQYF. CDR3 DNA, as far as it was read: TGCGCCAGCAGCTGGCGACCGGGACAGGGAAACCACGAG.

Remarks on this clone: Read sequence stops 3 residues before the CDR3 end, and the germline J gene provides the missing end. J is TRBJ1-1 and V is TRBV7-9, with D uncertain. From germline, CDR1 is SEHNR and CDR2 FQNEAQ (reference sequence). The CDR3 covers 14 residues. The V end lost 1 base, the J end lost 4 bases, and 10 bases lay between the germline ends. The CDR3 sequence: CASSLVTQATEAFF. Partial CDR3 DNA: TGTGCCAGCAGCTTAGTCACTCAGGCCACTGAA.

Of note for this clone: The CDR3 end is not reached by the read, which stops 3 residues before it; the germline J gene fills it in. V is TRBV20-1 and J is TRBJ1-5; 7 bases are a match to TRBD1. The CDR3 length is 14 residues. Germline trimming cut 6 bases from V and 1 base from J; bases unmatched to any gene: 6. From germline, CDR1 is DFQATT and CDR2 SNEGSKA (reference sequence). The CDR3 bases that were read are TGCAGTGCGACCCCACAGGGGAGCAATCAGCCC. It translates to CSATPQGSNQP. The whole CDR3 sequence reads CSATPQGSNQPQHF.

This chain's CDR3 is CASSATGGEGYTF. Incomplete CDR3 DNA: TGTGCCAGCAGTGCTACAGGGGGCGAGGGC. The chain carries TRBV2 and TRBJ1-2; 9 bases align to TRBD1. The read ends 3 residues shy of where the CDR3 ends; the end is completed using the germline J gene. Germline V gene data show CDR1 as SNHLY and CDR2 as FYNNEI. The CDR3 sequence is 13 residues long.

This chain's CDR3 is CASSLVVTSGYEQYF. The covered CDR3 bases are TGTGCCAGCAGCTTAGTGGTGACTAGCGGCTACGAG. This chain links TRBV7-2 with TRBJ2-7, with TRBD2 matching 9 bases. Read coverage stops 3 residues before the CDR3 terminus; the germline J gene supplies the remainder. This CDR3 is built from 15 residues. Germline CDR1 and CDR2: SGHTA and FQGNSA. V was pared by 1 base and J by 3 bases, with 4 bases of the junction left unmatched.

Concerning this clone itself: Sequencing ends 3 residues short of the CDR3 end; the germline J gene provides the rest. The chain uses TRBV6-2 or TRBV6-3 and TRBJ2-4, with D perhaps matching TRBD1 (5 bases). This CDR3 comprises 14 residues. CDR1 and CDR2 (germline): MNHEY, SVGEGT. The covered CDR3 bases are TGTGCCAGCAGTATGTCAGGGCCTCAAGAGACT. Residues: CASSMSGPQET. The full CDR3 sequence reads CASSMSGPQETQYF.

Worth noting for this clone: The read is 3 residues too short to cover the CDR3 end, so that end is filled in from the germline J gene. This chain connects TRBV6-2 or TRBV6-3 to TRBJ2-7, with a tentative D call TRBD2 (5 bases). The V gene's germline CDR1 is MNHEY and CDR2 SVGEGT. The CDR3 loop spans 15 amino acids. V was shortened by 6 bases and J by 0 bases, with 15 bases between the two germline ends. This chain's CDR3 is CASRRADWGSYEQYF. CDR3 DNA, as far as it was read: TGTGCCAGCAGACGAGCGGATTGGGGCTCCTACGAG.

For this clone: Read coverage stops 3 residues before the CDR3 terminus; the germline J gene supplies the remainder. V is TRBV18 and J is TRBJ1-2; 7 nucleotides line up with TRBD1. The germline CDR1 and CDR2 sequences are KGHSH and LQKENI. The CDR3 is made up of 17 amino acids. The DNA read from the CDR3 is TGTGCCAGCTCACACACCTCCAAACAGGGGAGTGGGTACGAC. This sequence encodes CASSHTSKQGSGYD. The full CDR3 is CASSHTSKQGSGYDYTF.

For this clone: The observed sequence ends 3 residues before the CDR3 terminus, with the missing tail filled in from the germline J gene. V usage is TRBV12-5 and J usage is TRBJ2-3, with 10 bases identical to TRBD2. J was trimmed by 5 bases and V by 6 bases; bases with no gene match: 5. The CDR3 sequence is 14 residues long. CDR1 LGHNT and CDR2 FRNRAP come from the germline V gene. The sequenced CDR3 bases are TGTGCTAGTGGGCTGCCTAGCGGGGGAGATACG. Amino acids: CASGLPSGGDT. The whole CDR3 reads CASGLPSGGDTQYF.

Comments on this clone: The missing CDR3 end, 3 residues past where the read stops, is filled in from the germline J gene. The rearrangement joins TRBV7-2 to TRBJ2-7; TRBD2 matches at 9 bases. This CDR3 region has 15 residues. The V segment lost 3 bases and the J segment 3 bases; nucleotides outside the gene matches: 6. Germline CDR1 SGHTA, CDR2 FQGNSA. The part of the CDR3 DNA that was read is TGTGCCAGCAGCTTCTCAGGCGGGGGGGACTACGAG. Translating it yields CASSFSGGGDYE. The CDR3 in its entirety is CASSFSGGGDYEQYF.

Turning to this clone: The CDR3 goes on 3 residues after the read ends, and that part is filled in from the germline J gene. The chain couples TRBV19 to TRBJ1-1; TRBD1 agrees at 7 bases. The CDR3 has 13 amino acids. Unmatched junction bases numbered 5, after V lost 6 bases and J lost 4 bases. Germline CDR1 and CDR2: LNHDA and SQIVND (reference sequence). Incomplete CDR3 DNA: TGTGCCAGTAGCATTACAGGGGCCACTGAA. Protein: CASSITGATE. The CDR3 in its entirety is CASSITGATEAFF.

As to this clone: The read is 3 residues too short to cover the CDR3 end, so that end is filled in from the germline J gene. J is TRBJ1-1 and V is TRBV5-4; D unclear. CDR1 SGHNT and CDR2 YYREEE come from the germline V gene (reference sequence). Trimming shortened V by 6 bases and J by 0 bases, and 9 bases separated the two germline ends. The CDR3 has 13 amino acids. Partial CDR3 DNA: TGTGCCAGCACCCGATCGGTGAACACTGAA. Encoded protein: CASTRSVNTE. The entire CDR3 reads CASTRSVNTEAFF.

Notes on this clone: The read ends 3 residues before the CDR3 terminus; that terminus is restored from the germline J gene. V gene TRBV7-7 combines with J gene TRBJ2-3; 8 bases are shared with TRBD1. Germline V gene sequence: CDR1 SSHAT, CDR2 FNYEAQ (reference sequence). CDR3 length: 16 amino acids. The sequenced part of the CDR3 DNA is TGTGCCAGCAGCTTAGCAGACAGGGGAAGGCAAGAGACG. Amino acids: CASSLADRGRQET. The full-length CDR3 reads as CASSLADRGRQETQYF.

With respect to this clone: The read halts 3 residues ahead of the CDR3 end, with the missing end drawn from the germline J gene. The chain uses TRBV2 and TRBJ2-7, with D hard to call. The CDR3 loop spans 12 amino acids. V gave up 6 bases and J gave up 0 bases, with 6 bases separating them. The germline V gene has CDR1 SNHLY and CDR2 FYNNEI. CDR3 DNA, as far as it was read: TGTGCCAGCAGAACAGCCTCCTACGAG. Its protein is CASRTASYE. The whole CDR3 protein is CASRTASYEQYF.

As regards this clone: Read sequence stops 3 residues before the CDR3 end, and the germline J gene provides the missing end. This chain links TRBV18 with TRBJ2-5, with a tentative D call TRBD1 (5 bases). CDR1 KGHSH and CDR2 LQKENI come from the germline V gene. The CDR3 spans 16 residues. The V end lost 2 bases, the J end lost 2 bases, and 15 bases lay between the germline ends. The covered CDR3 bases are TGTGCCAGCTCACCAACAATAGACAGTAGGCAAGAGACC. It is translated as CASSPTIDSRQET. Given in full, the CDR3 is CASSPTIDSRQETQYF.

Details on this clone: The read is 3 residues too short to cover the CDR3 end, so that end is filled in from the germline J gene. This sequence joins TRBV7-6 and TRBJ1-2; TRBD1 might be the D (6 bases). This CDR3 region has 15 residues. Germline CDR1 reads SGHVS; CDR2 reads FNYEAQ. V was pared by 5 bases and J by 7 bases, with 20 bases between. CDR3: CASSPGRGGASGYTF. The part of the CDR3 DNA that was read is TGTGCCAGCAGCCCAGGGAGGGGGGGCGCGAGTGGC.

Notes on this clone: The read is 3 residues too short to cover the CDR3 end, so that end is filled in from the germline J gene. The V gene is TRBV20-1, the J gene TRBJ1-1; tentative D call: TRBD1 (5 bases). Germline V gene data show CDR1 as DFQATT and CDR2 as SNEGSKA (reference sequence). This CDR3 contains 12 residues. CDR3 sequence reads: CSASAAGDEAFF. The CDR3 bases that were read are TGCAGTGCTAGTGCTGCGGGGGACGAA.

A word on this clone: The CDR3 is cut off 3 residues early in the read; its end comes from the germline J gene. The genes are TRBV5-1 and TRBJ2-5; TRBD1 might be the D (6 bases). The germline CDR1 and CDR2 sequences are SGHRS and YFSETQ. This CDR3 spans 17 amino acids. Trimming removed 0 bases at V and 3 bases at J, with 18 bases between. The DNA read from the CDR3 is TGCGCCAGCAGCTTGGGGTGGGGGCGGCCCTCGGAAGAGACC. It specifies CASSLGWGRPSEET. The whole CDR3 is CASSLGWGRPSEETQYF.

As concerns this clone: The CDR3 extends 3 residues past the end of the read, so its final part is completed from the germline J gene. The J gene is TRBJ2-7, the V gene TRBV6-2 or TRBV6-3; TRBD2 matches at 8 bases. The CDR3 spans 16 residues. Germline CDR1 reads MNHEY; CDR2 reads SVGEGT. Germline trimming cut 0 bases from V and 5 bases from J; bases unmatched to any gene: 9. CDR3 bases read: TGTGCCAGCAGTTACTCGACCAGCGGGAGCAAGAACGAG. It specifies CASSYSTSGSKNE. The entire CDR3 is CASSYSTSGSKNEQYF.

For this clone: Read sequence stops 3 residues before the CDR3 end, and the germline J gene provides the missing end. J is TRBJ2-6 and V is TRBV7-2; 7 bases match TRBD1. Germline CDR1 SGHTA, CDR2 FQGNSA. The CDR3 extends over 11 amino acids. CDR3 bases read: TGTGCCAGCAGCCCGGGACAGCTC. It codes for CASSPGQL. The full CDR3 is CASSPGQLLTF.

About this clone itself: The read terminates 3 residues ahead of where the CDR3 ends, so the germline J gene completes it. The chain links TRBV7-8 to TRBJ1-5, with 8 bases aligning to TRBD1. Trimming took 3 bases from V and 6 from J; bases not matched to a gene: 1. Germline CDR1 SGHVS, CDR2 FQNEAQ. This CDR3 is built from 13 residues. The CDR3 here is CASSFQGAQPQHF. The sequenced CDR3 bases are TGTGCCAGCAGCTTCCAGGGGGCTCAGCCC.